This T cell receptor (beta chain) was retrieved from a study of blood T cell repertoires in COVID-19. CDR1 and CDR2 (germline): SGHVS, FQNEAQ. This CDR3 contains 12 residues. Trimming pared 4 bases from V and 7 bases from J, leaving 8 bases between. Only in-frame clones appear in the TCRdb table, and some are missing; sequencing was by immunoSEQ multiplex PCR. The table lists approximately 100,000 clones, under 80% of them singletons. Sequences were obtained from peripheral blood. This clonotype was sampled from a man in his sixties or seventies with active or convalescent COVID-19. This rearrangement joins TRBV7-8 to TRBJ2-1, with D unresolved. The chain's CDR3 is CASSSLVNEQFF. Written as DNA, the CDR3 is TGTGCCAGCAGCTCGTTAGTAAATGAGCAGTTCTTC. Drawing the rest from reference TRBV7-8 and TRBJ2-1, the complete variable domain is GAGVSQSPRYKVAKRGQDVALRCDPISGHVSLFWYQQALGQGPEFLTYFQNEAQLDKSGLPSDRFFAERPEGSVSTLKIQRTQQEDSAVYLCASSSLVNEQFFGPGTRLTVL.